These 32 T cell receptor beta chains originate from one sample sequenced in a study of T-cell memory formation after mild COVID-19. Each CDR3 protein gets one entry after TCRdb re-called the 5' RACE reads with MiXCR. The sample consists of some 280,000 distinct CDR3 sequences, roughly 15% of them appearing once. The specimen was PBMCs or a T cell subset sorted from them (not recorded which). These TCRs come from a young man who had mild COVID-19 (a few samples of this study predate the infection). Cell type and time point are not known.

This clonotype occurred a few times. V usage is TRBV6-2 or TRBV6-3 and J usage is TRBJ2-3; the match to TRBD1 covers 7 bases. Germline assignment: CDR1 MNHEY and CDR2 SVGEGT. CDR3 size: 18 residues. The V segment lost 5 bases and the J segment 0 bases; nucleotides outside the gene matches: 14. The CDR3 spells CASSRPPGTAASTDTQYF. In DNA form, the CDR3 reads TGTGCCAGCAGTAGACCTCCCGGGACAGCCGCTAGCACAGATACGCAGTATTTT.

In this sample, this clonotype turned up a few times. The CDR3 DNA reads TGTGCCAGCGGGCAGGGTGGGTCCTCCGAGCAGTACGTC. Protein product: CASGQGGSSEQYV. The V call is TRBV6-6, the J call TRBJ2-7; TRBD1 is a possible D gene (5 bases). The CDR3 runs 13 residues. Germline lookup yields CDR1 MNHNY and CDR2 SVGAGI (reference sequence).

This clonotype occurred a few times. This chain uses TRBV20-1 with TRBJ2-2; TRBD2 might be the D (5 bases). V was shortened by 6 bases and J by 5 bases, with 7 bases between the two germline ends. The length of the CDR3 is 11 residues. Germline V lookup: CDR1 DFQATT, CDR2 SNEGSKA (reference sequence). The CDR3, as DNA: TGCAGTGCACGGGAAACCGGGGAGCTGTTTTTT. The encoded protein is CSARETGELFF.

This chain uses TRBV28 with TRBJ1-2; tentatively, D is TRBD1 (5 bases). Trimming shortened V by 6 bases and J by 8 bases, and 16 bases separated the two germline ends. The CDR3 extends over 13 amino acids. CDR1 and CDR2 (germline): MDHEN, SYDVKM. The CDR3 DNA reads as TGTGCCAGCAGAACCGGGACGGGCCTCGGCTACACCTTC. It is translated as CASRTGTGLGYTF.

This clonotype was counted a few times. CDR3 DNA: TGCGCCAGCAGCTTAGGACTAGCGGACCAAGAGACCCAGTACTTC. Translation gives CASSLGLADQETQYF. The V call is TRBV5-1, the J call TRBJ2-5; 10 bases fit TRBD2. Unmatched junction bases numbered 1, after V lost 2 bases and J lost 0 bases. Germline V gives CDR1 SGHRS, CDR2 YFSETQ. The CDR3 consists of 15 residues.

This clonotype was recorded many times. The chain joins TRBV19 to TRBJ2-1; 7 nucleotides align to TRBD2. Germline CDR1 is LNHDA and CDR2 is SQIVND (reference sequence). V dropped 10 bases and J dropped 0; count of bases not matched to a gene: 9. This CDR3 comprises 15 residues. DNA of the CDR3: TGTGCCACTGAGGCGGGGGTTAGCTCCTACAATGAGCAGTTCTTC. Translated, it gives CATEAGVSSYNEQFF.

This clonotype was seen repeatedly, ten times or more. DNA of the CDR3: TGTGCCAGCAGCTTCGACAGGGGGAGAACTGAAGCTTTCTTT. It codes for CASSFDRGRTEAFF. The V call is TRBV7-2, the J call TRBJ1-1; 9 nucleotides line up with TRBD1. The CDR3 consists of 14 residues. Germline V gene lookup returns CDR1 SGHTA and CDR2 FQGNSA. V was clipped by 3 bases and J by 5 bases; unmatched bases: 4.

The J gene is TRBJ2-2, the V gene TRBV20-1; D unclear. CDR3 length: 12 amino acids. The V end was cut by 6 bases, the J end by 5 bases, with 10 bases between. CDR1 is DFQATT, CDR2 SNEGSKA, per germline (reference sequence). The CDR3 loop is CSASRGTGELFF. CDR3 DNA: TGCAGTGCCAGCCGTGGGACCGGGGAGCTGTTTTTT.

The chain uses TRBV20-1 and TRBJ1-5, with D possibly being TRBD1 (5 bases). V was shortened by 6 bases and J by 4 bases, with 10 bases between the two germline ends. CDR1 and CDR2 (germline): DFQATT, SNEGSKA (reference sequence). This CDR3 region has 12 residues. Here the CDR3 reads CSAGDRNQPQHF. The DNA of the CDR3 is TGCAGTGCAGGGGACCGTAATCAGCCCCAGCATTTT.

This clonotype was found a few times. This rearrangement joins TRBV7-8 to TRBJ1-4, with D tentatively TRBD1 (6 bases). This CDR3 spans 15 amino acids. V was shortened by 6 bases and J by 3 bases, with 14 bases between the two germline ends. Germline V gives CDR1 SGHVS, CDR2 FQNEAQ. As DNA, the CDR3 is TGTGCCAGCAGTTCACAGGGTGTATCTAATGAAAAACTGTTTTTT. Its translation: CASSSQGVSNEKLFF. Full variable domain (missing parts from reference TRBV7-8 and TRBJ1-4): GAGVSQSPRYKVAKRGQDVALRCDPISGHVSLFWYQQALGQGPEFLTYFQNEAQLDKSGLPSDRFFAERPEGSVSTLKIQRTQQEDSAVYLCASSSQGVSNEKLFFGSGTQLSVL.

To note about this clonotype: At one boundary the junction diverges from the germline segment, which might be a read error. This rearrangement joins TRBV27 to TRBJ2-1, with 9 bases that match TRBD1. This CDR3 is 18 amino acids long. Germline CDR1 MNHEY, CDR2 SMNVEV (reference sequence). This CDR3 is CTSSLSTPQGATYNEQFF. The CDR3, as DNA: TGCACCAGCAGTTTATCCACACCACAGGGGGCGACCTACAATGAGCAGTTCTTC.

The sample holds a few counts of this clonotype. This chain links TRBV13 with TRBJ1-1, with unresolved D. The CDR3 runs to 14 residues. Trimming stripped 1 base from V and 1 base from J, with 7 bases between. In germline, CDR1 is PRHDT, CDR2 FYEKMQ (reference sequence). The CDR3 region is CASSLVAGNTEAFF. The CDR3 DNA reads TGTGCCAGCAGCTTAGTAGCGGGGAACACTGAAGCTTTCTTT.

V usage is TRBV14 and J usage is TRBJ1-2; D ambiguous. Trimming removed 1 base from V and 9 bases from J, with 9 bases in between. Germline CDR1 is SGHDN and CDR2 is FVKESK. The CDR3 runs 12 residues. CDR3 residues: CASSQADVRYTF. CDR3 bases: TGTGCCAGCAGCCAAGCAGACGTCCGCTACACCTTC. The full variable domain, completed using reference TRBV14 and TRBJ1-2, is EAGVTQFPSHSVIEKGQTVTLRCDPISGHDNLYWYRRVMGKEIKFLLHFVKESKQDESGMPNNRFLAERTGGTYSTLKVQPAELEDSGVYFCASSQADVRYTFGSGTRLTVV.

In its sample, this clonotype was seen a few times. The CDR3 region is CASSQDPPDTQYF. In nucleotides, the CDR3 is TGCGCCAGCAGCCAAGATCCCCCAGATACGCAGTATTTT. This chain joins TRBV4-3 and TRBJ2-3; D is uncertain. V was pared by 0 bases and J by 4 bases, with 5 bases between. CDR1 is LGHNA, CDR2 YSLEER, per germline. The CDR3 is made up of 13 amino acids.

CDR3 amino acids: CASTSGSYNSPLHF. CDR3 bases: TGCGCCAGCACTTCAGGCTCCTATAATTCACCCCTCCACTTT. The rearrangement joins TRBV5-1 to TRBJ1-6; D ambiguous. The CDR3 consists of 14 residues. Germline CDR1 is SGHRS and CDR2 is YFSETQ. The V gene lost 6 bases and the J gene lost 0 bases, with 7 bases spanning the gap.

The V call is TRBV20-1, the J call TRBJ2-1, with D possibly TRBD2 on 5 matching bases. The V end lost 6 bases, the J end lost 7 bases, and 13 bases lay between the germline ends. The V gene's germline CDR1 is DFQATT and CDR2 SNEGSKA (reference sequence). This CDR3 has 12 amino acids. Here the CDR3 reads CSAALVVNEQFF. CDR3 nucleotides: TGCAGTGCCGCACTAGTTGTGAATGAGCAGTTCTTC.

The chain combines TRBV12-3 or TRBV12-4 with TRBJ2-7, with D tentatively TRBD1 or TRBD2 (6 bases each). Trimming pared 6 bases from V and 4 bases from J, leaving 13 bases between. This CDR3 spans 13 amino acids. This CDR3 is CASRGAGRYEQYF. For the CDR3, the DNA is TGTGCCAGCAGGGGGGCAGGGAGGTACGAGCAGTACTTC.

This clonotype was observed a handful of times. The chain has TRBV12-3 or TRBV12-4 and TRBJ1-3; no reliable D call. The germline V and J ends were trimmed by 2 bases and 0 bases, with 2 bases remaining between them. The CDR3 length is 13 residues. The CDR3 reads CASSLRSGNTIYF. CDR3 nucleotide sequence: TGTGCCAGCAGTTTACGCTCTGGAAACACCATATATTTT.

The gene calls are TRBV7-2 and TRBJ2-5; TRBD2 aligns across 14 bases. The J segment lost 4 bases and the V segment lost 5 bases, leaving 6 bases of the junction unmatched. This CDR3 comprises 16 residues. Germline V gene sequence: CDR1 SGHTA, CDR2 FQGNSA. The CDR3 DNA is TGTGCCAGCAGCAGGACTAGCGGGGGGATACCAGAGACCCAGTACTTC. This gives the protein CASSRTSGGIPETQYF.

This clonotype turned up a few times. The chain uses TRBV7-2 and TRBJ2-5; 10 nucleotides match TRBD2. The CDR3 extends over 14 amino acids. Trimming at V came to 3 bases and at J to 3 bases, leaving 1 base not matched to a gene. Germline assignment: CDR1 SGHTA and CDR2 FQGNSA. CDR3 nucleotides: TGTGCCAGCAGCTTTAGCGGGGGGAAAGAGACCCAGTACTTC. Its translation is CASSFSGGKETQYF. Full variable domain (missing parts from reference TRBV7-2 and TRBJ2-5): GAGVSQSPSNKVTEKGKDVELRCDPISGHTALYWYRQSLGQGLEFLIYFQGNSAPDKSGLPSDRFSAERTGGSVSTLTIQRTQQEDSAVYLCASSFSGGKETQYFGPGTRLLVL.

The chain couples TRBV28 to TRBJ2-7, with D hard to call. V lost 4 bases and J lost 3, with 13 bases in between. The CDR3 extends over 14 amino acids. Germline CDR1 and CDR2: MDHEN and SYDVKM. CDR3: CASSSPSLGYEQYV. The DNA for the CDR3 is TGTGCCAGCAGTTCCCCCTCCCTCGGCTACGAGCAGTACGTC.

J is TRBJ1-1 and V is TRBV20-1; D is unclear. Looked up from germline, CDR1 is DFQATT and CDR2 is SNEGSKA (reference sequence). Deletions cut 1 base from V and 2 bases from J, with 11 bases between. The CDR3 consists of 14 residues. CDR3 region: CSARAPHQNTEAFF. The CDR3 coding sequence is TGCAGTGCTAGAGCCCCCCACCAAAACACTGAAGCTTTCTTT.

The chain uses TRBV4-1 and TRBJ2-1; tentatively, D is TRBD1 (5 bases). The CDR3 length is 15 residues. Trimming left V 0 bases short and J 7 bases short, with 13 bases between. The germline V gene encodes CDR1 MGHRA and CDR2 YSYEKL. CDR3: CASSQDIRPGNEQFF. The CDR3 DNA reads as TGCGCCAGCAGCCAAGATATACGGCCAGGGAATGAGCAGTTCTTC.

This clonotype has a handful of counts. The V gene is TRBV24-1, the J gene TRBJ1-6; D call uncertain. Per the germline V gene, CDR1 is KGHDR and CDR2 is SFDVKD. Trimming left V 5 bases short and J 5 bases short, with 9 bases between. CDR3 length: 14 residues. In DNA form, the CDR3 reads TGTGCCACCAGTGCCGGGGAACATAATTCACCCCTCCACTTT. Translation: CATSAGEHNSPLHF.

This clonotype has just a few counts. The J gene is TRBJ2-5, the V gene TRBV9, with 7 bases lining up with TRBD2. Germline V gives CDR1 SGDLS, CDR2 YYNGEE. The junction had 4 bases not matched to a gene; V was cut back by 0 bases and J by 5 bases. The CDR3 has 14 residues. The CDR3 loop is CASSVVGGGETQYF. Written as DNA, the CDR3 is TGTGCCAGCAGCGTAGTCGGCGGGGGTGAGACCCAGTACTTC.

On this clonotype: A much larger clone differs from this one at a single base, so this may be a read error. The rearrangement uses TRBV14 and TRBJ1-5; TRBD1 is a possible D gene (5 bases). The CDR3 consists of 16 residues. V lost 1 base and J 2 bases, leaving 12 bases between the germline ends. Germline CDR1 reads SGHDN; CDR2 reads FVKESK. Here the CDR3 reads CASSQGAGKRNQPQHF. DNA for the CDR3: TGTGCCAGCAGCCAAGGCGCAGGGAAGCGCAATCAGCCCCAGCATTTT.

This clonotype was seen many times. This chain uses TRBV4-3 with TRBJ1-2, with D possibly TRBD1 on 6 matching bases. Germline V lookup: CDR1 LGHNA, CDR2 YSLEER. Trimming stripped 0 bases from V and 6 bases from J, with 8 bases between. The length of the CDR3 is 13 residues. CDR3 protein: CASSQETGNGYTF. CDR3 nucleotides: TGCGCCAGCAGCCAAGAAACAGGGAATGGCTACACCTTC.

This clonotype was detected only a few times. V is TRBV6-6 and J is TRBJ1-2; D might be TRBD1 (6 bases). The germline gives CDR1 MNHNY, CDR2 SVGAGI (reference sequence). The V gene lost 6 bases and the J gene lost 7 bases, with 15 bases spanning the gap. The CDR3 runs to 13 residues. The CDR3 is CASSWPTGIGYTF. CDR3 sequence (DNA): TGTGCCAGCAGCTGGCCCACAGGGATTGGCTACACCTTC.

The CDR3 loop is CASSAGQGEDTQYF. The CDR3 DNA follows: TGTGCCAGCAGTGCAGGACAGGGTGAAGATACGCAGTATTTT. V and J are TRBV12-3 or TRBV12-4 and TRBJ2-3; 8 bases match TRBD1. V trimming: 5 bases; J trimming: 5 bases; junction bases outside the gene matches: 6. The CDR3 consists of 14 residues.

V usage is TRBV6-5 and J usage is TRBJ1-5; 8 bases map to TRBD1. This CDR3 contains 13 residues. The ends lost 5 bases at V and 7 bases at J; junction bases unmatched: 4. The germline V gene has CDR1 MNHEY and CDR2 SVGAGI. This CDR3 is CASSQGAGQPQHF. CDR3 DNA sequence: TGTGCCAGCAGTCAGGGGGCCGGGCAGCCCCAGCATTTT.

The gene calls are TRBV7-2 and TRBJ2-1, with D uncertain. Trimming shortened V by 5 bases and J by 0 bases, and 11 bases separated the two germline ends. CDR1 SGHTA and CDR2 FQGNSA come from the germline V gene. The CDR3 has 15 residues. The CDR3 here is CASSPTYSSYNEQFF. CDR3 nucleotide sequence: TGTGCCAGCAGCCCGACTTATAGCTCCTACAATGAGCAGTTCTTC.

This clonotype came up many times. The chain is built from TRBV5-1 and TRBJ2-3; D remains unclear. V was cut by 0 bases and J by 6 bases, with 11 bases left in between. The CDR3 is 14 amino acids. Germline CDR1 SGHRS, CDR2 YFSETQ. Here the CDR3 reads CASSLGATPDTQYF. In nucleotides, the CDR3 is TGCGCCAGCAGCTTGGGGGCCACACCGGATACGCAGTATTTT.